Included here is one TCR beta chain sequence, with context. This record belongs to a study of blood T cells in healthy people across ages. Caucasian individuals from Russia who were healthy and aged 6 to 90 acted as donors. The second PCR ran about 6 to 12 cycles with a sample-barcoded 5' primer and J-beta primers. In TCRdb, the 5' RACE reads were re-called with MiXCR into one record per CDR3 protein. The top ten clones hold approximately 3.6% of a sample with 550,000 to 800,000 distinct CDR3 sequences, around 21% of them seen once. The J segment lost 2 bases and the V segment lost 2 bases, leaving 12 bases of the junction unmatched. The germline CDR1 and CDR2 sequences are SGHTA and FQGTGA. This CDR3 is 18 amino acids long.

Sequencing input: blood. This chain uses TRBV7-3 with TRBJ2-1; 7 bases are shared with TRBD2. This TCR derives from a man aged 65 to 85 in good health. The CDR3 loop is CASSLYPSASGTYNEQFF. As DNA, the CDR3 is TGTGCCAGCAGCTTATATCCCAGTGCTAGCGGCACCTACAATGAGCAGTTCTTC. Based on the CDR3 plus reference TRBV7-3 and TRBJ2-1, the full variable domain is GAGVSQTPSNKVTEKGKYVELRCDPISGHTALYWYRQSLGQGPEFLIYFQGTGAADDSGLPNDRFFAVRPEGSVSTLKIQRTERGDSAVYLCASSLYPSASGTYNEQFFGPGTRLTVL.